These T cell receptor beta chains were read from a single sample in a study of neurological immune-mediated disorders. Via MiXCR, TCRdb re-called the 5' RACE reads, giving one row per CDR3 protein. Of roughly 32,000 distinct CDR3 sequences in the sample, less than 15% are singletons; the top ten hold roughly 5.6%. Specimen: CD4+ T cells from blood. The receptors originated from a female donor with HTLV-1-associated myelopathy (HAM/TSP). Each CDR3 is given with its conserved first and last residue. The D gene is left open where the match is weak. Size is omitted from some rows. Given values are once, few, many or a class for expanded clones.

J gene	clone size	D gene	V gene	CDR3 DNA	CDR3 protein
TRBJ2-7	many	NA	TRBV30	TGTGCCTGGAGAAACACAGTCTCGGGCTCCTACGAGCAGTACTTC	CAWRNTVSGSYEQYF
TRBJ2-7	many	NA	TRBV20-1	TGCAGTGCTAGCGAGGGAAGCCGGGTCTACGAGCAGTACTTC	CSASEGSRVYEQYF
TRBJ2-1	many	NA	TRBV27	TGTGCCAGCAGTTTCCGGGGGTCTGGGAATGAGCAGTTCTTC	CASSFRGSGNEQFF
TRBJ2-1	many	NA	TRBV3-1	TGTGCCAGCAGCCCTTACCGGGTCAGCGGTCATTACAATGAGCAGTTCTTC	CASSPYRVSGHYNEQFF
TRBJ2-7	many	NA	TRBV12-3/TRBV12-4	TGTGCCAGCAGTTTGGAGGGGGCAAGGAACTACGAGCAGTACTTC	CASSLEGARNYEQYF
TRBJ2-5	many	TRBD1	TRBV19	TGTGCCAGTAGTATCAGGGGGCAAGAGACCCAGTACTTC	CASSIRGQETQYF
TRBJ1-1	many	NA	TRBV7-9	TGTGCCAGCAGCCCGGAAACAGGGCGGTACACTGAAGCTTTCTTT	CASSPETGRYTEAFF
TRBJ2-5	NA	NA	TRBV7-3	TGTGCCAGCAGCCCAAGGGCGGGGGCCCAAGAGACCCAGTACTTC	CASSPRAGAQETQYF
TRBJ2-5	many	NA	TRBV13	TGTGCCAGCAGCTTACGAGGGGGGGCCGAAGAGACCCAGTACTTC	CASSLRGGAEETQYF
TRBJ2-1	many	TRBD2	TRBV19	TGTGCCAGTAGTAGGGGACTAGCGGGAGATGGCGAGCAGTTCTTC	CASSRGLAGDGEQFF
TRBJ2-1	many	TRBD2	TRBV10-3	TGTGCCATCAGTGGAGAGGGGACTAGCGGGAGTTCCCTTCTTAATGAGCAGTTCTTC	CAISGEGTSGSSLLNEQFF
TRBJ1-6	many	NA	TRBV7-2	TGTGCCAGCAGCCGGCTTGGTTATTCACCCCTCCACTTT	CASSRLGYSPLHF
TRBJ1-5	many	TRBD1	TRBV28	TGTGCCAGCAACGCAGGGGGCTTGGGCAATCAGCCCCAGCATTTT	CASNAGGLGNQPQHF
TRBJ2-3	many	TRBD2	TRBV6-7	TGTGCCAGCAGTTACTCGATTAGCGGGAGGGCCGCAGATACGCAGTATTTT	CASSYSISGRAADTQYF
TRBJ2-2	many	NA	TRBV20-1	TGCAGTGCCGTAGGTGGCGCTAAGAGCACCGGGGAGCTGTTTTTT	CSAVGGAKSTGELFF
TRBJ1-1	many	NA	TRBV7-2	TGTGCCAGCAGTCCTCGACTCAACACTGAAGCTTTCTTT	CASSPRLNTEAFF
TRBJ2-1	NA	NA	TRBV5-5	TGTGCCAGCAGCGGAAGAGAGTCCGGGGGTTACAATGAGCAGTTCTTC	CASSGRESGGYNEQFF
TRBJ2-7	many	NA	TRBV5-6	TGTGCCAGCAGCCCGGACCCTCTTCTCTACGAGCAGTACTTC	CASSPDPLLYEQYF
TRBJ2-5	many	TRBD2	TRBV6-2/TRBV6-3	TGTGCCAGCAGTTACTCGGCCGGCTCTAGCGGGAGCCAGACCCAGTACTTC	CASSYSAGSSGSQTQYF
TRBJ2-7	many	NA	TRBV5-5	TGTGCCAGCAGCATTACCCCTGGCGGCGAGCAGTACTTC	CASSITPGGEQYF
TRBJ2-1	many	TRBD1	TRBV20-1	TGCAGTGCGAGGACAGGGGGCCGAGAGCAGTTCTTC	CSARTGGREQFF
TRBJ2-3	many	TRBD2	TRBV9	TGTGCCAGCACGAGCGGGAGCGCAGATACGCAGTATTTT	CASTSGSADTQYF
TRBJ2-5	many	TRBD2	TRBV28	TGTGCCAGCAGAGATAGCGGGGGGGCCTGGGAGACCCAGTACTTC	CASRDSGGAWETQYF
TRBJ1-1	NA	TRBD1	TRBV2	TGTGCCAGCAGGAACAGGGGTGGGTACACTGAAGCTTTCTTT	CASRNRGGYTEAFF
TRBJ1-5	few	NA	TRBV5-1	TGCGCCAGCAGCCCGACCCTGAGGGGGGTCGATCAGCCCCAGCATTTT	CASSPTLRGVDQPQHF
TRBJ2-2	many	NA	TRBV6-6	TGTGCCAGCAGTTACGTTCGGGGCTCGAACACCGGGGAGCTGTTTTTT	CASSYVRGSNTGELFF
TRBJ2-7	many	NA	TRBV7-2	TGTGCCAGCAGCCCCTTTCCCTACGAGCAGTACTTC	CASSPFPYEQYF